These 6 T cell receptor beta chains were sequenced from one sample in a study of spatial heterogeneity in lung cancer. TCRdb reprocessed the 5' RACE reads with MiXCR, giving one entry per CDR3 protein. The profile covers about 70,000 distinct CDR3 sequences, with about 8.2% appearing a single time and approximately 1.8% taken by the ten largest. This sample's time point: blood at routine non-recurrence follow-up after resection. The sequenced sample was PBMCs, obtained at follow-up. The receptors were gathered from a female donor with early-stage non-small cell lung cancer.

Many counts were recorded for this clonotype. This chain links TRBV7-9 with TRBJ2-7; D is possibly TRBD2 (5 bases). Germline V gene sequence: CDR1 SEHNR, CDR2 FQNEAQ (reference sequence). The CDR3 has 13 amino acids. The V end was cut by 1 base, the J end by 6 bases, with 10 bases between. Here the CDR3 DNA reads TGTGCCAGCAGCTTAGATGGGAGAGGCGAGCAGTACTTC. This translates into CASSLDGRGEQYF. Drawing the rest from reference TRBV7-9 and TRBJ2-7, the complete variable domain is DTGVSQNPRHKITKRGQNVTFRCDPISEHNRLYWYRQTLGQGPEFLTYFQNEAQLEKSRLLSDRFSAERPKGSFSTLEIQRTEQGDSAMYLCASSLDGRGEQYFGPGTRLTVT.

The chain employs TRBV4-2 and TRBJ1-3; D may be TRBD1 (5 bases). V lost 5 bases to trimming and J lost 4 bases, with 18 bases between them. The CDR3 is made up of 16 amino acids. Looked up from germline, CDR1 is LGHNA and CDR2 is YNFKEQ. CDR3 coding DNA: TGTGCCAGCAGCGGCCGAGCAGGTGGGGCGGGAAACACCATATATTTT. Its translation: CASSGRAGGAGNTIYF.

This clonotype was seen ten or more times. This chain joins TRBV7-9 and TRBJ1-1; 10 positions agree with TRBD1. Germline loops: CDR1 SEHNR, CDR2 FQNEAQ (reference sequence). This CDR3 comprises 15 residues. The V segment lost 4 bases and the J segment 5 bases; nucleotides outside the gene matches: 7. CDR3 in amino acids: CASSSSDRGITEAFF. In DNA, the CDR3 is TGTGCCAGCAGCTCGTCGGACAGGGGGATAACTGAAGCTTTCTTT. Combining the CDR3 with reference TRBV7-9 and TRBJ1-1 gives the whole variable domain DTGVSQNPRHKITKRGQNVTFRCDPISEHNRLYWYRQTLGQGPEFLTYFQNEAQLEKSRLLSDRFSAERPKGSFSTLEIQRTEQGDSAMYLCASSSSDRGITEAFFGQGTRLTVV.

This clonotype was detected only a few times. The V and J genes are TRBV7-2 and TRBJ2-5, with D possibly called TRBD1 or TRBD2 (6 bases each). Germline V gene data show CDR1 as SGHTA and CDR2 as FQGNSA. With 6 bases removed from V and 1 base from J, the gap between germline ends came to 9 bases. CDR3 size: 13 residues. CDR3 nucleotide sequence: TGTGCCAGCAGACAGGGAGGCCAAGAGACCCAGTACTTC. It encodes CASRQGGQETQYF.

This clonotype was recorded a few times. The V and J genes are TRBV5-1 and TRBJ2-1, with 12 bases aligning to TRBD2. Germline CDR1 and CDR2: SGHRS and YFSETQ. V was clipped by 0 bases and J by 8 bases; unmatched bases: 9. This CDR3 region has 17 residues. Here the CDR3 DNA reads TGCGCCAGCAGCTTGGGCACGACTAGCGGGAGAACAGATGAGCAGTTCTTC. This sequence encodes CASSLGTTSGRTDEQFF.

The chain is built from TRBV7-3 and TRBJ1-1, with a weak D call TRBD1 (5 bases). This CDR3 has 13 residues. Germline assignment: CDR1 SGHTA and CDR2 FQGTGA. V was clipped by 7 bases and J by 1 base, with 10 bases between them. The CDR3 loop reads CASMLTENTEAFF. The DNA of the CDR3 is TGTGCCAGCATGCTGACAGAGAACACTGAAGCTTTCTTT.